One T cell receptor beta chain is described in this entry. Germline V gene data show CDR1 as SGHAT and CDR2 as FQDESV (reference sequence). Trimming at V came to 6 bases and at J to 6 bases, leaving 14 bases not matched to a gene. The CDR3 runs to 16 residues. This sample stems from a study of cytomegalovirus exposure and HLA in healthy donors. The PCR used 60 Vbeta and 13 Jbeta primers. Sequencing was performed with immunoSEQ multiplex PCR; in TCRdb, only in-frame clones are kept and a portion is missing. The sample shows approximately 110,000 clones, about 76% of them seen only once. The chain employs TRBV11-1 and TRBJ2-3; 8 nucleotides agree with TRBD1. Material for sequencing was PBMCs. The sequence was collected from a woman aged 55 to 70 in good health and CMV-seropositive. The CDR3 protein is CASSHVAVDRADTQYF. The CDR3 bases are TGTGCCAGCAGTCACGTAGCGGTGGACAGGGCGGATACGCAGTATTTT.